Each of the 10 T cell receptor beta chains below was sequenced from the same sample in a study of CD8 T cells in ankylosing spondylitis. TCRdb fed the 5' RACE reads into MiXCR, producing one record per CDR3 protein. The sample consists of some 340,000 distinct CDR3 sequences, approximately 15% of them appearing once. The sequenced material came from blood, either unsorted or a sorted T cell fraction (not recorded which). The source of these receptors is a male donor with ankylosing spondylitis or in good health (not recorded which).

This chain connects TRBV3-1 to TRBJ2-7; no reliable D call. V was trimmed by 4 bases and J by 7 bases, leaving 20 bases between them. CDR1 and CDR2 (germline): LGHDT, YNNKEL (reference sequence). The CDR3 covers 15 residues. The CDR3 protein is CASSRYGFLPPEQYF. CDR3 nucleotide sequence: TGTGCCAGCAGCCGTTATGGATTTCTCCCCCCGGAGCAGTACTTC.

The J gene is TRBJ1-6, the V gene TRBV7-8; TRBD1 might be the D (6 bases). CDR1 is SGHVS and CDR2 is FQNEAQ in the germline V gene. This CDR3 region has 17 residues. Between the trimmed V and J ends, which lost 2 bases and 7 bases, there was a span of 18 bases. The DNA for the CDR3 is TGTGCCAGCAGCTTACTCTCATTGGGGCAGGGGAATTCACCCCTCCACTTT. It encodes CASSLLSLGQGNSPLHF.

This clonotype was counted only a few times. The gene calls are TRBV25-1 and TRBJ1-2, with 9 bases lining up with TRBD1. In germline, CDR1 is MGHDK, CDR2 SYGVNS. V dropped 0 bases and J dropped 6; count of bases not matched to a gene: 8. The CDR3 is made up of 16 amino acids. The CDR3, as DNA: TGTGCCAGCAGTGAATATGGGGACAGGGTCAACCATGGCTACACCTTC. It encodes CASSEYGDRVNHGYTF.

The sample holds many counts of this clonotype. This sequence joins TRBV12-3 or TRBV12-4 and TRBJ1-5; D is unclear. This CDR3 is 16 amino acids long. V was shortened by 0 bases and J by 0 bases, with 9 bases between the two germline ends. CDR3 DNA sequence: TGTGCCAGCAGTTTAGCGCTTGGGAATAGCAATCAGCCCCAGCATTTT. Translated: CASSLALGNSNQPQHF.

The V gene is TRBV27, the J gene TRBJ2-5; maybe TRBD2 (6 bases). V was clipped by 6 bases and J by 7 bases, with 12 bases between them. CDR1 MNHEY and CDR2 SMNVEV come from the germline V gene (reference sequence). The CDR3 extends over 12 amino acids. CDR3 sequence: CASSLNGGTQYF. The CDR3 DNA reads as TGTGCCAGCAGCCTCAACGGGGGGACCCAGTACTTC.

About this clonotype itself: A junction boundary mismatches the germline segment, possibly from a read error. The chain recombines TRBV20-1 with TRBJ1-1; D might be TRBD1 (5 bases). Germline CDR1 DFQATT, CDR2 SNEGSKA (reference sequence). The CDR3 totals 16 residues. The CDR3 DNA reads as TGCTGTGCAACCCGGTGGGGAGGGACGAAGAACACTGAAGCTTTCTTT. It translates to CCATRWGGTKNTEAFF.

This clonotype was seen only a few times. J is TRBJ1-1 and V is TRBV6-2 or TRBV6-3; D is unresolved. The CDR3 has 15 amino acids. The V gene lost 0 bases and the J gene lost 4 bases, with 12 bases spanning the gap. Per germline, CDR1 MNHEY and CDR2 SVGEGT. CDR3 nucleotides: TGTGCCAGCAGTTACTCGGAGGGTTGGGGCACTGAAGCTTTCTTT. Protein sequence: CASSYSEGWGTEAFF.

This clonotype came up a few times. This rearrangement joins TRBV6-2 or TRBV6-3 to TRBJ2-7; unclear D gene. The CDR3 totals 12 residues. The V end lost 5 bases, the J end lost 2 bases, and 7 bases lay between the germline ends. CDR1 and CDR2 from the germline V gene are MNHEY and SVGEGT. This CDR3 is CASSNHPYEQYF. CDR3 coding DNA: TGTGCCAGCAGTAACCACCCCTACGAGCAGTACTTC.

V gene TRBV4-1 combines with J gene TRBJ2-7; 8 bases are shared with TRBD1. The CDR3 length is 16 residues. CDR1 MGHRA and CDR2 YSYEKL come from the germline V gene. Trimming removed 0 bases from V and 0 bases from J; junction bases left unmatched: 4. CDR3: CASSQDVDRDSYEQYF. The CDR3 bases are TGCGCCAGCAGCCAAGATGTGGACAGGGACTCCTACGAGCAGTACTTC.

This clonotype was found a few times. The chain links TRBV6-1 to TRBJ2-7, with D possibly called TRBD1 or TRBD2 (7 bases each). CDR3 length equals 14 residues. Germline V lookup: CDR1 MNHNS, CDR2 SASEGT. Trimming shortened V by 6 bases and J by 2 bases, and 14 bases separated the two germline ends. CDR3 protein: CASRPGRGPYEQYF. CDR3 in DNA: TGTGCCAGCAGGCCAGGGAGGGGGCCCTACGAGCAGTACTTC.